The source of this TCR beta chain is a study of T cell changes during pregnancy in multiple sclerosis. Germline-derived CDR1 and CDR2 are LGHNA and YNFKEQ. The CDR3 totals 14 residues. V was trimmed by 0 bases and J by 11 bases, leaving 14 bases between them. Measured with immunoSEQ multiplex PCR; TCRdb has only the in-frame clones, and not every one. The sample has under 70,000 clones, approximately 92% seen once. Only a few counts were recorded for this clone. The chain carries TRBV4-2 and TRBJ1-5, with TRBD1 as a possible D gene (5 bases). Sequencing used CD4+ T cells from peripheral blood mononuclear cells, obtained after pregnancy. The clonotype was recovered from a female donor with multiple sclerosis, enrolled in a pregnancy study. CDR3 DNA: TGTGCCAGCAGCCAAGATGGTTGGGGCCTGACCCAGCATTTT. Its translation: CASSQDGWGLTQHF.